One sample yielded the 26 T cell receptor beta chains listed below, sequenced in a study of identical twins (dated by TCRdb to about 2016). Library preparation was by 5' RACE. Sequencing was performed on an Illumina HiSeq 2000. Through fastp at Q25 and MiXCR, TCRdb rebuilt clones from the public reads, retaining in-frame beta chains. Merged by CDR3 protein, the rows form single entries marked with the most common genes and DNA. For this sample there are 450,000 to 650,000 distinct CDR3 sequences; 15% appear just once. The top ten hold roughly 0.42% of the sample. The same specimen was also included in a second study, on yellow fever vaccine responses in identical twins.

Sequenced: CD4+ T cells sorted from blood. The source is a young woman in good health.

CDR3 region: CSTQLAPRANEQFF. The CDR3 nucleotides read TGCAGTACTCAACTGGCCCCGCGCGCCAATGAGCAGTTCTTC. The genes are TRBV20-1 and TRBJ2-1; no clear D. Deletions cut 8 bases from V and 6 bases from J, with 20 bases between. Germline V gene lookup returns CDR1 DFQATT and CDR2 SNEGSKA (reference sequence). This CDR3 contains 14 residues.

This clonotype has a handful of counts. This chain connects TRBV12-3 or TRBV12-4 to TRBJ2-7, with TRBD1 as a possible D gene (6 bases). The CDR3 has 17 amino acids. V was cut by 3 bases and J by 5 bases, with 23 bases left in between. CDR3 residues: CASSLRSGVVQVHEQYF. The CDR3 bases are TGTGCCAGCAGTTTGCGCTCAGGGGTTGTTCAGGTCCACGAGCAGTACTTC.

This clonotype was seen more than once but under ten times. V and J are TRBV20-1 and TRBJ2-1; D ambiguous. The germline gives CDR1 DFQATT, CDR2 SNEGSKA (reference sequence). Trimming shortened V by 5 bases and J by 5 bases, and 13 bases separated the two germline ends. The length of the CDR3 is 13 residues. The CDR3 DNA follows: TGCAGTGCTGGCCCGACAAAAAACAATGAGCAGTTCTTC. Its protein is CSAGPTKNNEQFF.

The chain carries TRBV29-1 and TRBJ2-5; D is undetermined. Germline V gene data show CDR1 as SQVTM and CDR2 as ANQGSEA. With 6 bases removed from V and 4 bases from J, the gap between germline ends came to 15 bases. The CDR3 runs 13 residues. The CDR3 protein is CSVLDSAAETQYF. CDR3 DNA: TGCAGCGTCCTCGACTCGGCTGCAGAGACCCAGTACTTC.

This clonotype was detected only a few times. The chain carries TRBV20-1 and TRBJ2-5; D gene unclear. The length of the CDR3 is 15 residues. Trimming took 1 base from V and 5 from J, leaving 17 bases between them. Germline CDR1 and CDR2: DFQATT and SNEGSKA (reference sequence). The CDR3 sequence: CSARAILRSPETQYF. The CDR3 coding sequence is TGCAGTGCTAGAGCAATCCTTAGATCCCCTGAGACCCAGTACTTC.

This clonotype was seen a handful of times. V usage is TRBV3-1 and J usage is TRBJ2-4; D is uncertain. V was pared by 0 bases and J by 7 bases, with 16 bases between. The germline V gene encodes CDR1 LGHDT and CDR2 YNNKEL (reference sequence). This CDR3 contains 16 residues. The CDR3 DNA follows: TGTGCCAGCAGCCAAGAAGCAACCGGAGTTTGGAACATTCAGTACTTC. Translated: CASSQEATGVWNIQYF.

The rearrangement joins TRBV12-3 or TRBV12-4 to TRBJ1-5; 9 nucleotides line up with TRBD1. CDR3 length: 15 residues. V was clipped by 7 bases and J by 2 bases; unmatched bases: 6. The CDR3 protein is CASTGGQGGNQPQHF. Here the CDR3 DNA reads TGTGCCAGCACCGGGGGACAGGGCGGCAATCAGCCCCAGCATTTT.

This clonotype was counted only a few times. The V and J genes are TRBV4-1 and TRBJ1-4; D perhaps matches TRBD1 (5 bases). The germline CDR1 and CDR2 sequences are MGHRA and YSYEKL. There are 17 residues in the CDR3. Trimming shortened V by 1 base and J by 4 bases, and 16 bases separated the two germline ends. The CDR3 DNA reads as TGCGCCAGCAGCCAAGTATCAGGGCGTATCGGTAATGAAAAACTGTTTTTT. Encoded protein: CASSQVSGRIGNEKLFF.

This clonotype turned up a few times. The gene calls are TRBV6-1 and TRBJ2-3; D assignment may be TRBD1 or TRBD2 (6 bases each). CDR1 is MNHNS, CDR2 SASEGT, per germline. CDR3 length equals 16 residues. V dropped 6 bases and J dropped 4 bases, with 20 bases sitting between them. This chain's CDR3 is CASSKRGAYGADTQYF. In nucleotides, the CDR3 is TGTGCCAGCAGCAAGAGGGGGGCGTATGGGGCAGATACGCAGTATTTT.

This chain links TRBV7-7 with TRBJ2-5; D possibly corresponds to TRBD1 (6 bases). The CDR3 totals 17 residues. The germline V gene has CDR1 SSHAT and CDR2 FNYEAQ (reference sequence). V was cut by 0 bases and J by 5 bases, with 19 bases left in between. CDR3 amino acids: CASSLAPVGRGGETQYF. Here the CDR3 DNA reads TGTGCCAGCAGCTTAGCCCCTGTCGGGCGTGGGGGCGAGACCCAGTACTTC.

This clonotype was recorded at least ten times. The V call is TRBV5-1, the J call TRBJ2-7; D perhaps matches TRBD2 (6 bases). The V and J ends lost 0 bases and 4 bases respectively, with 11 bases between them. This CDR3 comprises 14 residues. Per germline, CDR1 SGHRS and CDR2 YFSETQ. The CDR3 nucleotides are TGCGCCAGCAGCTTGGCGGGAGTCGGGTACGAGCAGTACGTC. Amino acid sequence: CASSLAGVGYEQYV.

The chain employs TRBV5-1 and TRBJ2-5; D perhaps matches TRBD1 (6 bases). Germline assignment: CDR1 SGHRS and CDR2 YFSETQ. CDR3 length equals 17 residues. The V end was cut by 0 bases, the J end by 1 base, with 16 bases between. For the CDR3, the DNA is TGCGCCAGCAGCTTGGTTCGAGGGGGTCGGAGCCAAGAGACCCAGTACTTC. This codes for CASSLVRGGRSQETQYF.

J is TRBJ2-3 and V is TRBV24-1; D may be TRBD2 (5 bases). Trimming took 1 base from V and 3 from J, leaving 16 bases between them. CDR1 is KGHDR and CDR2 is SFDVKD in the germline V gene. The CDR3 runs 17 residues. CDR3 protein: CATSDFAGEQGTDTQYF. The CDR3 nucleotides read TGTGCCACCAGTGATTTCGCCGGGGAGCAAGGGACAGATACGCAGTATTTT.

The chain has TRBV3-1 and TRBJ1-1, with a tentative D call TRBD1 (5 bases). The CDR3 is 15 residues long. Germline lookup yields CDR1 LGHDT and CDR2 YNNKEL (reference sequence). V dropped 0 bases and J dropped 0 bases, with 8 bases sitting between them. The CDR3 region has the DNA TGTGCCAGCAGCCAAGAGGGACGCTTGAACACTGAAGCTTTCTTT. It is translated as CASSQEGRLNTEAFF.

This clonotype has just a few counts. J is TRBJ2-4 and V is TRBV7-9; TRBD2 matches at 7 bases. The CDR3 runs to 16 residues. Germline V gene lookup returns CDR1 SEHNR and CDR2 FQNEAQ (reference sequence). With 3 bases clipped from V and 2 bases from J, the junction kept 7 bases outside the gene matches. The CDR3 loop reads CASSLGGKASKNIQYF. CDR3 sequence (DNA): TGTGCCAGCAGCTTGGGAGGGAAAGCCTCCAAAAACATTCAGTACTTC.

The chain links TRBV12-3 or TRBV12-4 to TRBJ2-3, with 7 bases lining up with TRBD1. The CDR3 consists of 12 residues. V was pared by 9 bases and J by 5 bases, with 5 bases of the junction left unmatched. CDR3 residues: CASGTAKDTQYF. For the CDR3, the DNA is TGTGCCAGTGGGACAGCGAAAGATACGCAGTATTTT.

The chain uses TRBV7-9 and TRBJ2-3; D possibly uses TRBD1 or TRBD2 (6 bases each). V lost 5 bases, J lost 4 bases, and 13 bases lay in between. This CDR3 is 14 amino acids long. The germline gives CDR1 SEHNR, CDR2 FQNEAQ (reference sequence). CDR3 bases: TGTGCCAGCAGCGTGGAGGGGGTCTCAGATACGCAGTATTTT. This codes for CASSVEGVSDTQYF.

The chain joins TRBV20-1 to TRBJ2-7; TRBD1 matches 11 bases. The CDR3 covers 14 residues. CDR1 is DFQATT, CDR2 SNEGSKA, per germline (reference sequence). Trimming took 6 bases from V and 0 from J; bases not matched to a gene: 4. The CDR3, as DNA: TGCAGTGCGGCCGGGACAGGGGGCTCCTACGAGCAGTACTTC. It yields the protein CSAAGTGGSYEQYF.

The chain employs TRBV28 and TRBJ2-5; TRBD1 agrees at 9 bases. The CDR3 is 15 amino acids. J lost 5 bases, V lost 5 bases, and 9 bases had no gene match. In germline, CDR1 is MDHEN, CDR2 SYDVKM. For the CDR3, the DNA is TGTGCCAGCAGTGGATCGACAGGGGGTGGGGAGACCCAGTACTTC. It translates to CASSGSTGGGETQYF.

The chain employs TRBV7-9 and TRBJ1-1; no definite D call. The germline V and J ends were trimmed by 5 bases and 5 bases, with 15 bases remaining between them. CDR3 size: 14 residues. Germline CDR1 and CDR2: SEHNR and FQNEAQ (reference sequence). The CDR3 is CASSPQRDRTEAFF. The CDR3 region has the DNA TGTGCCAGCAGCCCCCAGAGGGATCGGACTGAAGCTTTCTTT.

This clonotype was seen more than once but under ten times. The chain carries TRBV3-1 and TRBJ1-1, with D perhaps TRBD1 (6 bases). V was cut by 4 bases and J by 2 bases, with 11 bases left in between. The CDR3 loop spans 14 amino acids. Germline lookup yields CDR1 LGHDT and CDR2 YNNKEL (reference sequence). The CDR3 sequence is CASSPSGQNTEAFF. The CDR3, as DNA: TGTGCCAGCAGCCCGTCGGGACAAAACACTGAAGCTTTCTTT.

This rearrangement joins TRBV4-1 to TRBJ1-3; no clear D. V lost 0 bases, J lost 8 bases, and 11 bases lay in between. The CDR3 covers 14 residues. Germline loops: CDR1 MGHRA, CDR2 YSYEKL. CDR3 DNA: TGCGCCAGCAGCCAAGATCCCGGGGATGACACCATATATTTT. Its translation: CASSQDPGDDTIYF.

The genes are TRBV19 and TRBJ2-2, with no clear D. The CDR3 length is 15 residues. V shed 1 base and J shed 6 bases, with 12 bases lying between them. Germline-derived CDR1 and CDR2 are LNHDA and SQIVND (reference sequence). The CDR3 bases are TGTGCCAGTAGTATAGTAGGTGGTCTCTCCGGGGAGCTGTTTTTT. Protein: CASSIVGGLSGELFF. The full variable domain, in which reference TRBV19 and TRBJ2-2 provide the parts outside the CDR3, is DGGITQSPKYLFRKEGQNVTLSCEQNLNHDAMYWYRQDPGQGLRLIYYSQIVNDFQKGDIAEGYSVSREKKESFPLTVTSAQKNPTAFYLCASSIVGGLSGELFFGEGSRLTVL.

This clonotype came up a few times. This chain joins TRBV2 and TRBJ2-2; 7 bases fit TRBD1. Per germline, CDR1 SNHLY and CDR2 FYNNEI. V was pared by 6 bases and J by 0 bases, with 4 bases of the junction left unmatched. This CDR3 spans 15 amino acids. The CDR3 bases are TGTGCCAGCAGCAATACAGGGGCGAACACCGGGGAGCTGTTTTTT. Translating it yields CASSNTGANTGELFF.

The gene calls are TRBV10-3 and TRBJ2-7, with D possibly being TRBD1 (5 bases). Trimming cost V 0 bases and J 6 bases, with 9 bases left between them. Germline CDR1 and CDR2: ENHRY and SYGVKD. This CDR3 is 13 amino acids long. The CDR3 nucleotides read TGTGCCATCAGTGAGTCGGGGCATACCGAGCAGTACGTC. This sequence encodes CAISESGHTEQYV.

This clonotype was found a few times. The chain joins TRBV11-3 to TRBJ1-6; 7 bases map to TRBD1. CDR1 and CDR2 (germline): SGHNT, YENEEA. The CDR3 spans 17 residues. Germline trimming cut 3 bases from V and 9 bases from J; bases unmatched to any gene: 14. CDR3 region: CASSFRGTGTALSPLHF. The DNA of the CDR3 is TGTGCCAGCAGCTTTAGGGGTACCGGGACAGCCCTTTCACCCCTCCACTTT.